This entry describes one TCR beta chain. Its antigen is as yet unknown. TCR beta cDNA libraries included unique molecular identifiers. Each CDR3 protein is one row after TCRdb ran MiXCR on the PCR reads. The sample carries about 380,000 distinct CDR3 sequences, roughly 36% recorded once. This specimen comes from a study of post-analysis software for immune sequencing data. Overall study context: The disease courses spanned relapsing-remitting, secondary progressive and progressive-relapsing forms of multiple sclerosis. Study-wide points: TRBV5-6, TRBV5-1 and TRBV20-1 belonged to a set of roughly 5 TRBV segments that were more frequent in patients than controls. When compared against controls, multiple sclerosis patients showed significantly lower normalized Chao1 diversity.

This CDR3 has 13 amino acids. Trimming shortened V by 3 bases and J by 10 bases, and 14 bases separated the two germline ends. Per the germline V gene, CDR1 is SEHNR and CDR2 is FQNEAQ (reference sequence). This chain links TRBV7-9 with TRBJ2-3, with D possibly called TRBD1 or TRBD2 (5 bases each). This clonotype originated in a girl between 5 and 17 years old with multiple sclerosis. The specimen sequenced was blood. The CDR3 loop is CASSFPGRWAQYF. In nucleotides, the CDR3 is TGTGCCAGCAGCTTCCCGGGACGGTGGGCGCAGTATTTT.